The clone carrying this T cell receptor (beta chain) was found many times. Its antigen remains unidentified. TCR beta CDR3 sequences were amplified from RNA transcripts. HTBI primers were used for first-round RT-PCR of the TCR CDR3. One entry per CDR3 protein, called by TCRdb with MiXCR from the multiplex PCR reads. Of 560,000 or so distinct CDR3 sequences in the sample, 20% were seen once. Ophthalmopathy cases scored 3 or more on the Clinical Activity Score and 4 or more on NOSPECS grade, with duration below 3 months. The sample originates from a study of T cells in Graves' hyperthyroidism and ophthalmopathy. Findings of the study overall: Most clonotypes expanded in thyroid above 0.001 were likewise present in blood. Separating ophthalmopathy from stable hyperthyroidism was achieved by a 13 V-J model.

Sequencing was carried out using blood. This TCR was sampled from a man aged 35 to 55 with Graves' ophthalmopathy.

Written as DNA, the CDR3 is TGTGCCTGGAGTTTCTCAGGGCGACCTAACACTGAAGCTTTCTTT. Protein product: CAWSFSGRPNTEAFF. This chain links TRBV30 with TRBJ1-1; tentative D call: TRBD1 (5 bases). The CDR3 spans 15 residues. Germline CDR1 GTSNPN, CDR2 SVGIG (reference sequence). Between the trimmed V and J ends, which lost 2 bases and 2 bases, there was a span of 15 bases.